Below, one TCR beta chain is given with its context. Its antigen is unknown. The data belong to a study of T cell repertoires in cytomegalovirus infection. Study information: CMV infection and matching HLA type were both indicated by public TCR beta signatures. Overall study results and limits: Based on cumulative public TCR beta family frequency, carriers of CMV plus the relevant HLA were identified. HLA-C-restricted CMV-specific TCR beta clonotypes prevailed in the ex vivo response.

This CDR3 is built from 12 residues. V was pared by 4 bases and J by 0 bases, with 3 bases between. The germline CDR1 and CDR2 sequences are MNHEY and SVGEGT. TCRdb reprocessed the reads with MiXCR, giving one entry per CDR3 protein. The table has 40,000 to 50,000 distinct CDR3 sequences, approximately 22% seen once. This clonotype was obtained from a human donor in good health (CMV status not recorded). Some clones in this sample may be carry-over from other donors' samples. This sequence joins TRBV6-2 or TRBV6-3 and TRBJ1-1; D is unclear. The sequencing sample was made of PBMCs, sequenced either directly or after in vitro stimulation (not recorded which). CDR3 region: CASSWMNTEAFF. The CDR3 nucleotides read TGTGCCAGCAGTTGGATGAACACTGAAGCTTTCTTT.